The 26 T cell receptor beta chains listed next were all sequenced from one sample in a study of blood T cell repertoires in COVID-19. TCRdb keeps only in-frame clones here, not all; method: immunoSEQ multiplex PCR. The data hold roughly 120,000 clones, with about 92% observed a single time. Material for sequencing was peripheral blood. These receptors all come from a man aged 45-65 years with active COVID-19.

The V call is TRBV7-3, the J call TRBJ2-7; D possibly corresponds to TRBD1 (5 bases). The ends were cut back, 2 bases at V and 3 bases at J, with 8 bases in the middle. The CDR3 covers 13 residues. Germline assignment: CDR1 SGHTA and CDR2 FQGTGA. The CDR3 DNA is TGTGCCAGCAGCTTAGGACAAAACTACGAGCAGTACTTC. As protein: CASSLGQNYEQYF.

This rearrangement joins TRBV28 to TRBJ2-7; D is unresolved. CDR1 is MDHEN and CDR2 is SYDVKM in the germline V gene. This CDR3 is built from 15 residues. V was pared by 2 bases and J by 1 base, with 12 bases between. CDR3 protein: CASSLGFSVSYEQYV. CDR3 nucleotides: TGTGCCAGCAGTTTAGGTTTTTCGGTATCCTACGAGCAGTACGTC.

The chain employs TRBV28 and TRBJ1-6, with 7 bases lining up with TRBD1. The ends lost 5 bases at V and 7 bases at J; junction bases unmatched: 5. The CDR3 runs 14 residues. Per the germline V gene, CDR1 is MDHEN and CDR2 is SYDVKM. CDR3 bases: TGTGCCAGCAGTCCGGCAGGGGGAAATTCACCCCTCCACTTT. Amino acids: CASSPAGGNSPLHF.

In DNA form, the CDR3 reads TGTGCCAGCAGCTTAGAGACTTTTTTGGGTAGCAATCAGCCCCAGCATTTT. This sequence encodes CASSLETFLGSNQPQHF. This chain joins TRBV7-9 and TRBJ1-5; D unresolved. Deletions cut 1 base from V and 0 bases from J, with 13 bases between. CDR1 and CDR2 (germline): SEHNR, FQNEAQ (reference sequence). This CDR3 is 17 amino acids long.

This chain joins TRBV7-9 and TRBJ1-1; D is uncertain. Per the germline V gene, CDR1 is SEHNR and CDR2 is FQNEAQ (reference sequence). Trimming removed 0 bases at V and 7 bases at J, with 12 bases between. This CDR3 contains 14 residues. CDR3: CASSLAGGVGEAFF. The CDR3 nucleotides are TGTGCCAGCAGCTTAGCCGGCGGTGTAGGTGAAGCTTTCTTT.

The chain employs TRBV11-3 and TRBJ2-4; 7 bases are shared with TRBD1. J lost 8 bases, V lost 6 bases, and 4 bases had no gene match. Germline CDR1 reads SGHNT; CDR2 reads YENEEA. This CDR3 has 12 amino acids. CDR3 sequence (DNA): TGTGCCAGCAGTCTAACAGGGGACATTCAGTACTTC. Its translation: CASSLTGDIQYF.

The V and J genes are TRBV27 and TRBJ2-7; tentative D call: TRBD1 (6 bases). V was cut by 9 bases and J by 1 base, with 16 bases left in between. From germline, CDR1 is MNHEY and CDR2 SMNVEV (reference sequence). The CDR3 extends over 14 amino acids. CDR3 amino acids: CASQLKDRSYEQYV. CDR3 sequence (DNA): TGTGCCAGTCAACTTAAGGACAGATCCTACGAGCAGTACGTC.

The chain uses TRBV7-9 and TRBJ2-7, with TRBD1 as a possible D gene (5 bases). Germline values: CDR1 SEHNR, CDR2 FQNEAQ (reference sequence). The CDR3 runs to 13 residues. V lost 5 bases and J 0 bases, leaving 8 bases between the germline ends. CDR3 sequence: CASSPGISYEQYF. For the CDR3, the DNA is TGTGCCAGCAGCCCAGGGATCTCCTACGAGCAGTACTTC.

The rearrangement links TRBV5-1 to TRBJ2-1; TRBD1 agrees at 9 bases. Unmatched junction bases numbered 8, after V lost 4 bases and J lost 6 bases. From germline, CDR1 is SGHRS and CDR2 YFSETQ. The CDR3 sequence is 15 residues long. CDR3 region: CASSRPGQGFNEQFF. CDR3 DNA: TGCGCCAGCAGCCGTCCGGGACAGGGCTTCAATGAGCAGTTCTTC. The full variable domain, completed using reference TRBV5-1 and TRBJ2-1, is KAGVTQTPRYLIKTRGQQVTLSCSPISGHRSVSWYQQTPGQGLQFLFEYFSETQRNKGNFPGRFSGRQFSNSRSEMNVSTLELGDSALYLCASSRPGQGFNEQFFGPGTRLTVL.

The V gene is TRBV9, the J gene TRBJ2-1, with 8 bases matching TRBD2. The trim removed 4 bases at V and 6 bases at J, leaving 12 bases unmatched. The length of the CDR3 is 16 residues. Germline V lookup: CDR1 SGDLS, CDR2 YYNGEE. The CDR3: CASSPPGLSGANEQFF. CDR3 coding DNA: TGTGCCAGCAGCCCCCCGGGGCTTAGCGGGGCCAATGAGCAGTTCTTC. The variable domain in full, completed from reference TRBV9 and TRBJ2-1, reads DSGVTQTPKHLITATGQRVTLRCSPRSGDLSVYWYQQSLDQGLQFLIQYYNGEERAKGNILERFSAQQFPDLHSELNLSSLELGDSALYFCASSPPGLSGANEQFFGPGTRLTVL.

The sample holds one count of this clone. The chain employs TRBV6-5 and TRBJ1-4; D is unresolved. The V end was cut by 7 bases, the J end by 2 bases, with 14 bases between. Per the germline V gene, CDR1 is MNHEY and CDR2 is SVGAGI. The CDR3 is 15 amino acids. The CDR3 reads CASTQTRVTNEKLFF. The CDR3 bases are TGTGCCAGCACTCAAACCCGGGTTACTAATGAAAAACTGTTTTTT.

V usage is TRBV9 and J usage is TRBJ2-3; D call uncertain. The CDR3 contains 15 residues. Per the germline V gene, CDR1 is SGDLS and CDR2 is YYNGEE. Trimming took off 4 bases at V and 2 bases at J, with 14 bases between the two ends. The CDR3 DNA sequence: TGTGCCAGCAGCCCCGACGGCAGGAACACAGATACGCAGTATTTT. Translation: CASSPDGRNTDTQYF.

This chain connects TRBV19 to TRBJ2-3; TRBD1 matches 8 bases. Per the germline V gene, CDR1 is LNHDA and CDR2 is SQIVND (reference sequence). J was trimmed by 1 base and V by 1 base; bases with no gene match: 1. This CDR3 has 15 amino acids. The CDR3 loop reads CASSIGQGRTDTQYF. CDR3 nucleotides: TGTGCCAGTAGTATAGGACAGGGGCGCACAGATACGCAGTATTTT.

The chain combines TRBV4-1 with TRBJ2-6; the D is unclear. V shed 0 bases and J shed 8 bases, with 8 bases lying between them. The CDR3 has 14 residues. CDR1 is MGHRA and CDR2 is YSYEKL in the germline V gene. In DNA form, the CDR3 reads TGCGCCAGCAGCCAAGAAACCGGTACCAACGTCCTGACTTTC. Its translation: CASSQETGTNVLTF.

This clone was recorded only once. This sequence joins TRBV19 and TRBJ1-1; D gene uncertain. The V gene's germline CDR1 is LNHDA and CDR2 SQIVND (reference sequence). V shed 6 bases and J shed 1 base, with 6 bases lying between them. The CDR3 totals 12 residues. CDR3 sequence (DNA): TGTGCCAGTAGCTTGTGGAACACTGAAGCTTTCTTT. Translating gives CASSLWNTEAFF.

Worth noting for this clone: The junction shows a germline mismatch at one end, possibly a read error. The chain employs TRBV11-2 and TRBJ1-3; D is unclear. This CDR3 has 14 residues. Germline V lookup: CDR1 SGHAT, CDR2 FQNNGV. CDR3 in DNA: TGTGCCAGCAGCTTAGAGATCGGCGGAAGCACCATATATTTT. It is translated as CASSLEIGGSTIYF.

This chain's CDR3 is CASSLGLGRTSGRIYNEQFF. The CDR3 coding sequence is TGCGCCAGCAGCTTGGGACTCGGAAGGACTAGCGGGAGGATCTACAATGAGCAGTTCTTC. The chain recombines TRBV5-1 with TRBJ2-1, with 14 bases fitting TRBD2. Germline V gene lookup returns CDR1 SGHRS and CDR2 YFSETQ. The V and J ends lost 0 bases and 3 bases, in that order; junction bases with no gene match: 11. CDR3 length: 20 residues. The complete variable domain, with remaining parts taken from reference TRBV5-1 and TRBJ2-1, reads KAGVTQTPRYLIKTRGQQVTLSCSPISGHRSVSWYQQTPGQGLQFLFEYFSETQRNKGNFPGRFSGRQFSNSRSEMNVSTLELGDSALYLCASSLGLGRTSGRIYNEQFFGPGTRLTVL.

The chain carries TRBV6-5 and TRBJ1-2; D is perhaps TRBD1 (5 bases). V lost 7 bases and J lost 0, with 12 bases in between. This CDR3 contains 14 residues. Germline CDR1 MNHEY, CDR2 SVGAGI. DNA for the CDR3: TGTGCCAGCACGACAGCTCAACCTAACTATGGCTACACCTTC. This sequence encodes CASTTAQPNYGYTF.

Note on this clone: The germline gene is not matched at one end of the junction; a read error may be the cause. The chain employs TRBV6-1 and TRBJ2-3; TRBD2 matches 8 bases. The length of the CDR3 is 15 residues. Per germline, CDR1 MNHNS and CDR2 SASEGT. CDR3 DNA: TGTGCCAGCAGTAAAGCGGGAGACGGTACAGATACGCAGTATTTT. Protein sequence: CASSKAGDGTDTQYF.

The CDR3 spells CASSAGDRYTEKLFF. DNA for the CDR3: TGTGCCAGCAGCGCGGGGGACAGGTACACTGAAAAACTGTTTTTT. The V gene is TRBV9, the J gene TRBJ1-4; 8 bases agree with TRBD1. Germline V CDR1 and CDR2: SGDLS, YYNGEE. CDR3 size: 15 residues. With 3 bases clipped from V and 7 bases from J, the junction kept 8 bases outside the gene matches.

This chain uses TRBV9 with TRBJ2-3, with D maybe TRBD2 (6 bases). CDR3 length equals 14 residues. Trimming removed 0 bases at V and 4 bases at J, with 9 bases between. Per the germline V gene, CDR1 is SGDLS and CDR2 is YYNGEE. The CDR3, as DNA: TGTGCCAGCAGCGTAGGATCGGGAGCAGATACGCAGTATTTT. Amino acid sequence: CASSVGSGADTQYF.

The chain carries TRBV3-1 (or the pseudogene TRBV3-2) and TRBJ2-1; TRBD2 matches at 9 bases. Germline values: CDR1 LGHDT, CDR2 YNNKEL (reference sequence). The ends lost 4 bases at V and 4 bases at J; junction bases unmatched: 5. The CDR3 has 15 residues. The CDR3 spells CASSPSGARYNEQFF. The CDR3, as DNA: TGTGCCAGCAGCCCTAGCGGGGCACGGTACAATGAGCAGTTCTTC.

The J gene is TRBJ1-2, the V gene TRBV18; D gene ambiguous. V was pared by 4 bases and J by 4 bases, with 13 bases between. Germline CDR1 reads KGHSH; CDR2 reads LQKENI. The CDR3 loop spans 14 amino acids. In nucleotides, the CDR3 is TGTGCCAGCTCACGAGACTTTTCCCCCTATGGCTACACCTTC. Its translation is CASSRDFSPYGYTF.

The V and J genes are TRBV19 and TRBJ1-5, with 7 bases identical to TRBD1. V lost 0 bases to trimming and J lost 7 bases; unmatched junction nucleotides: 6. Germline assignment: CDR1 LNHDA and CDR2 SQIVND (reference sequence). CDR3 length equals 15 residues. The CDR3 here is CASSIDQGGRQPQHF. The CDR3 nucleotides read TGTGCCAGTAGTATAGATCAAGGGGGCAGGCAGCCCCAGCATTTT.

This clone occurred a few times. The V call is TRBV24-1, the J call TRBJ2-1; 7 nucleotides line up with TRBD2. Trimming removed 4 bases from V and 7 bases from J; junction bases left unmatched: 27. CDR1 KGHDR and CDR2 SFDVKD come from the germline V gene. The CDR3 loop spans 21 amino acids. The DNA of the CDR3 is TGTGCCACCAGTGACAGGGATAAAGGATTAACGGGCGGGAGTACAAGGAATGAGCAGTTCTTC. Amino acids: CATSDRDKGLTGGSTRNEQFF.

This chain joins TRBV5-1 and TRBJ2-5, with D possibly TRBD1 on 6 matching bases. Germline V CDR1 and CDR2: SGHRS, YFSETQ. This CDR3 spans 15 amino acids. Deletions cut 0 bases from V and 5 bases from J, with 14 bases between. The CDR3 DNA reads as TGCGCCAGCAGCTTGGTTACAGGGCTAGGGGAGACCCAGTACTTC. Its protein is CASSLVTGLGETQYF.